This T cell receptor beta chain was captured by sequencing in a study of cytomegalovirus exposure and HLA in healthy donors (dated by TCRdb to about 2017). Describing the broader study: An earlier analysis of some 600 of the donors reported approximately 260 Gb of sequence data and 117 million unique TCR beta sequences obtained from approximately 180 million T cells. The T cell repertoires of under 750 subjects were profiled by immunosequencing and related to cytomegalovirus serostatus. On average, around 230,000 unique TCR beta nucleotide sequences were sequenced per donor among 398 genotyped donors of the cohort, with 15% to 20% of those sequences being non-productive. To decide whether each TCR beta V gene segment behaved as functional or pseudogenic, an earlier analysis of nearly 600 of the donors relied on high-throughput TCR beta sequencing. In a later genetic analysis, genome-wide SNP genotypes for about three fifths of the 666 donors were used, and that subset was treated as a discovery cohort. Donor age, sex, ethnicity and CMV serostatus were compiled alongside the repertoire data. The later analysis used no new phenotypic data to find candidate immune exposures, relying instead on TCR beta sequences and their occurrence across donors. Approximately 310 gigabases of sequencing data and 70 million to 85 million unique TCR sequences were included in an early release covering under 650 HLA-typed donors. A later analysis re-examined previously published TCR beta repertoires from hundreds of donors and added high-resolution HLA genotyping to investigate patterns of TCR occurrence. All discovery cohort repertoires had been generated on a single sequencing platform. Among the roughly 410 genotyped donors, roughly 80% belonged to the genetic ancestry cluster associated with self-reported Caucasian donors. The aim of the study was to test whether cataloging public T cell receptors could identify signatures of past pathogen exposure. Typing coverage varied by locus: 629-630 donors for A, B, C, DRB1 and DQB1; approximately 560 for DQA1; 600 to 610 for DPA1; approximately 470 for DPB1. Besides the first cohort of approximately 710 subjects, a separate validation cohort made up of roughly 120 different subjects was used. Class I and class II HLA loci were covered by the typing at four-digit resolution. Because of strong linkage in the cohort, a few DR-DQ haplotypes were treated as single units for association and clustering. The study combined high-throughput TCR immunosequencing, statistical association of individual TCRs with disease status, and machine learning to predict cytomegalovirus infection status.

Study-level results and caveats: An association between a missense DCLRE1C variant and V-gene and J-gene trimming of TCR beta chains was found in a later genetic analysis and replicated in an independent cohort. Specific HLA alleles were associated with 16,951 TCR beta sequences at a false discovery rate of 0.05 in a later analysis. A later analysis found that HLA-associated TCR beta chains were more clonally expanded and had lower generation probabilities than equally common non-associated chains. A further reported finding was that TCR beta sequences accurately predicted the HLA-A and HLA-B alleles for most subjects in the first cohort. Because counts were too low, seventeen rarely observed V segments, including chromosome 9 orphons, were excluded from the earlier analysis of 587 of the donors. A later analysis found that most CMV-associated TCR beta chains appeared HLA-restricted, with HLA associations seemingly driven largely by CMV exposure. Linkage disequilibrium might explain the correlated functional status among segregating V segments, but an unknown experimental factor could not be ruled out. Presence/absence analyses assumed roughly uniform sequencing depth across donors, an assumption that may not hold. Because HLA typing was unavailable for some donors at each locus, only the typed subset was used in association tests. The sequencing pipeline was judged likely to have produced a cluster of highly shared sequence variants as a technical artifact. In a later analysis, several top co-occurrence clusters were reported to appear linked to parvovirus B19, influenza, CMV and Epstein-Barr virus. This cohort had only TCR beta chains sequenced, and the lack of alpha or paired-chain data limited which features could be detected. In a later analysis, the rate of TCR association differed among HLA loci, with DRB1 alleles having the most associated TCRs and HLA-C alleles having the fewest. For the cohort, immune exposure information was limited to CMV serostatus. In vitro tests confirmed that a few of the cytomegalovirus-associated TCR beta chains recognize cytomegalovirus antigens. The classifier was reported to diagnose cytomegalovirus status with high specificity and sensitivity in both the original cohort and the validation cohort. Because the 87-base-pair reads could not distinguish some IMGT-functional V segments, including TRBV6-2 and TRBV6-3, those segments were excluded. Compared with the 666-donor mean, donors in an Asian-associated ancestry cluster had fewer N-insertions in productive TCRs, according to a later genetic analysis. While some public TCRs were present in many individuals, most TCR sequences turned up only very rarely across donors. Assigning TCR associations to individual alleles was difficult when HLA alleles, especially DR and DQ, strongly co-occurred. An earlier analysis of approximately 590 of the donors showed that most TCR beta V segments appeared in productive rearrangements either about 90% or about 30% of the time, which broadly matched IMGT annotations. The study listed 150 to 200 TCR beta chains as associated with cytomegalovirus. It was suggested by the authors that the approach could potentially be generalized to other disease states and immunological phenotypes.

Library preparation was by the immunoSEQ multiplex PCR assay. For the multiplex PCR, a mixture combining 60 forward primers for TCR Vbeta segments and 13 reverse primers for TCR Jbeta segments was used. The CDR3 region of rearranged TCR beta genes was amplified from genomic DNA by a multiplex PCR assay. The Illumina HiSeq System was used to sequence the amplified TCR beta libraries as 87-base-pair reads. For the original study's pipeline: A later analysis counted about 80 million unique TCR beta chains across the roughly 700 repertoires, and some 11 million of these chains were shared by at least two donors. A nearest-neighbor algorithm error-corrected the raw reads and collapsed the reads into unique sequences, merging closely related sequences to remove PCR and sequencing errors. Alignment of CDR3 sequences to IMGT reference sequences was used to assign V, D and J gene segments. Each retained sequence needed at least a six-nucleotide match to both a V gene segment and a J gene segment. Rearrangements were called productive when the CDR3 lacked stop codons and stayed in frame with V and J; all others were non-productive. Following IMGT convention, CDR3 was defined as the stretch from the second conserved V-encoded cysteine up to the conserved J-encoded phenylalanine. The earlier analysis of more than 450 of the donors excluded sequences that lacked an unambiguous match to a single V gene segment. An earlier analysis of about 590 of the donors classified V segments as functional when productive rearrangements were above 56.7% and as segregating when the standard deviation between donors was above 5%. A statistical classification framework was developed to diagnose cytomegalovirus status using the catalog of TCR beta chain sequences. In a later analysis, V and J genes were assigned by comparing TCR nucleotide sequences against IMGT/GENE-DB human TR gene sequences. In a later analysis, CDR3 sequences and most-parsimonious VDJ recombination scenarios were assigned using the TCRdist pipeline. In a later analysis, each TCR beta chain was defined by its CDR3 amino acid sequence together with its V-gene family, and reads without a unique V-gene family were excluded. In a later analysis, approximately 590 highly shared, low-generation-probability nucleotide sequences were removed to address suspected cross-contamination and a sequencing artifact. For each public chain, a later analysis derived a clonal expansion index from normalized ranks of inferred template counts within each repertoire. A later analysis computed generation probabilities with a VDJ recombination model fitted to out-of-frame rearrangements, and checked the results against IGoR. In a later analysis, hypergeometric tests were used to score TCR-TCR, TCR-HLA and TCR-CMV co-occurrence, with a repertoire-size bias correction applied to TCR pairs. In a later analysis, false discovery rates were estimated by permuting HLA or CMV assignments 20 times. In a later analysis, co-occurring TCRs were grouped using DBSCAN, with TCRdist sequence similarity added in when clustering inside HLA-allele-positive subsets. Co-occurrence clustering excluded repertoires with fewer than 30,000 or more than 120,000 public chains, plus five with anomalous nucleotide sharing. TCRdb provides this immuneACCESS table in a form limited to in-frame rearrangements. Some clones are lacking; in checked studies, under half of them reflect an unresolved V gene, and why the rest are absent is not known. That table gives V, J and clone size, and the DNA gave D and trimming. The table for this sample lists roughly 140,000 clones; 75% to 80% of them were counted only once. Roughly 4.6% of the sample is held by the ten biggest clonotypes.

On this clone: It has no known antigen specificity. No base-level quality is on record; no much larger clone is a single base apart.

The germline V gene provides CDR1 MDHEN and CDR2 SYDVKM. V gives up 3 bases and J gives up 6 bases, and the segment between their germline ends measures 11 bases. The CDR3 spans 13 residues, from the cysteine through the phenylalanine. Of the read, only the CDR3 DNA is kept; its 39 bases are in frame from base 1. In total, approximately 690 healthy bone marrow donors made up the cohort. Cohort members were all nominally healthy when sampled, although unrecorded immune exposures were likely present. The donor tested CMV seronegative and was one of the 352 seronegative cohort members. Every donor gave a peripheral blood sample, and the peripheral blood mononuclear cells from that sample were used for TCR beta sequencing. Genomic DNA extraction from the blood cell samples was performed with the Qiagen DNeasy Blood Extraction Kit.

The rearranged segments are TRBV28 and TRBJ1-2, with a weak D call of TRBD1 (5 bases match). The sequence came from a woman between 45 and 65 years old in good health and CMV-seronegative. The sample was PBMCs. This receptor has the CDR3 CASSFGRVDGYTF. The DNA sequence follows: TGTGCCAGCAGTTTCGGCAGGGTGGATGGCTACACCTTC.